The clone carrying this T cell receptor beta chain appeared many times. Its specificity is not known. Each patient came to thyroid surgery without any prior treatment (of any kind). Trimming removed 9 bases from V and 2 bases from J, with 15 bases in between. The CDR3 length is 14 residues. CDR1 is LNHDA and CDR2 is SQIVND in the germline V gene (reference sequence). The sample is drawn from a study of metastatic and nonmetastatic thyroid tumors. Findings and caveats of the study: Reports indicated that malignant thyroid tumors showed significantly higher TCR beta diversity than benign nodules did, in blood and tumor.

How the authors handled the data: The study's classifier, a distant-metastasis tool for papillary thyroid cancer, was built using CDR3 differences across clinicopathological groups. TCRdb reanalyzed the PCR reads via MiXCR. TCRdb's processing, not the study's, gives the V and J calls here. Among about 70,000 clones listed, roughly 18% were seen once. The TCR sequence derives from a female donor with papillary thyroid cancer or a benign thyroid nodule (not recorded which). Some clones in this sample may be carry-over from other donors' samples. This chain joins TRBV19 and TRBJ2-3; tentatively, D is TRBD1 (8 bases). Material: blood. The CDR3 loop is CASAQGGNTDTQYF. CDR3 nucleotides: TGTGCCAGCGCACAGGGGGGGAACACAGATACGCAGTATTTT.